The TCR beta chain described here comes from a study of blood T cells in healthy people across ages. Study background: Template switching captured about one barcoded beta molecule per two T cells.

Individuals who donated were healthy Caucasians from Russia aged 6 to 90. This clonotype was seen many times. The target antigen is unknown. With a J-beta primer mix and a sample-barcoded 5' primer, a second PCR ran roughly 6 to 12 cycles. TCRdb reanalysed the 5' RACE reads using MiXCR and keeps one entry per CDR3 protein. The table lists hundreds of thousands of distinct CDR3 sequences, around a fifth of them singletons. Study conclusions and caveats: Per million T cells, the diversity of TCR beta decreased roughly linearly as age advanced. Underestimates were what the diversity estimates from one million T cells were considered to be.

The clonotype originates from a man in his sixties or seventies in good health. Sequenced input: blood.

Written as DNA, the CDR3 is TGCAGCGTGCCAGGACTAGCGGGAGGGGAAGAGCAGTTCTTC. This sequence encodes CSVPGLAGGEEQFF. This chain joins TRBV29-1 and TRBJ2-1, with TRBD2 matching over 15 bases. V dropped 6 bases and J dropped 10; count of bases not matched to a gene: 7. This CDR3 spans 14 amino acids. Germline V CDR1 and CDR2: SQVTM, ANQGSEA.